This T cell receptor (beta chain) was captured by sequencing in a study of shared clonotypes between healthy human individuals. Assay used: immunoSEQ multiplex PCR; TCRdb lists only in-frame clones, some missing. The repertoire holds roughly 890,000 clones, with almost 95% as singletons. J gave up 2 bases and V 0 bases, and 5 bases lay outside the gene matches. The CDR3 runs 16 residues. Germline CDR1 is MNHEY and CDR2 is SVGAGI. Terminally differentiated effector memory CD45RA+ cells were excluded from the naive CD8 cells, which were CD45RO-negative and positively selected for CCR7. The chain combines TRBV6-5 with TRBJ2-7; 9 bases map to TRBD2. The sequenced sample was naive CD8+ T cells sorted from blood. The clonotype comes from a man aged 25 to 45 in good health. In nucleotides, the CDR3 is TGTGCCAGCAGTTACTCAGCGGGACTAGCTACCTACGAGCAGTACTTC. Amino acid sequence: CASSYSAGLATYEQYF.